This record covers a single T cell receptor (beta chain). Trimming pared 4 bases from V and 5 bases from J, leaving 11 bases between. The CDR3 is 13 amino acids. In germline, CDR1 is MDHEN, CDR2 SYDVKM. This specimen comes from a study of T cells in Graves' hyperthyroidism and ophthalmopathy. There were TCR beta CDR3 regions amplified from RNA transcripts. TCR CDR3 underwent first-round RT-PCR with the HTBI primer set. TCRdb analysed the multiplex PCR reads with MiXCR anew, one entry per CDR3 protein. The table lists hundreds of thousands of distinct CDR3 sequences, less than 30% of them singletons. Sequencing was performed on blood. The clonotype comes from a man between 35 and 55 years old with Graves' hyperthyroidism that later progressed to Graves' ophthalmopathy. This chain connects TRBV28 to TRBJ1-1; no definite D call. CDR3 amino acids: CASSSLVGTEAFF. Written as DNA, the CDR3 is TGTGCCAGCAGTTCCCTAGTCGGGACTGAAGCTTTCTTT.